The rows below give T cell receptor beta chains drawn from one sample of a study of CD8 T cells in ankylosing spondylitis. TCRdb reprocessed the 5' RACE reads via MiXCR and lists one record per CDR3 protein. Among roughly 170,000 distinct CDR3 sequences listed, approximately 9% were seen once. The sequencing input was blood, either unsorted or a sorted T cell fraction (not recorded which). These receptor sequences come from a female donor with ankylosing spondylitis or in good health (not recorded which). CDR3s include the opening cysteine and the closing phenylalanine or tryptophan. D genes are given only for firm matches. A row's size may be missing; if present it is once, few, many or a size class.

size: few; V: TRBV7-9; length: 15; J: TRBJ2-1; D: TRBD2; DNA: TGTGCCAGCAGCCGAATACTAGCGGGAGGGGATGAGCAGTTCTTC; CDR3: CASSRILAGGDEQFF
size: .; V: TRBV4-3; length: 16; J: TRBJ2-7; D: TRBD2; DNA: TGCGCCAGCAGCCAAGATCTAGCGGGAGTCATGTACGAGCAGTACTTC; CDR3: CASSQDLAGVMYEQYF
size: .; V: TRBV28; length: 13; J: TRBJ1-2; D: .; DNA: TGTGCCAGCAGTTTAGGGCCAGGGGATGGCTACACCTTC; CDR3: CASSLGPGDGYTF
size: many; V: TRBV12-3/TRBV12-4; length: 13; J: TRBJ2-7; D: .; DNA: TGTGCCAGCAGTTTAGGAAGGGGGTCCGAGCAGTACTTC; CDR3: CASSLGRGSEQYF
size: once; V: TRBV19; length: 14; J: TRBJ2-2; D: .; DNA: TGTGCTAGTTGTATAGCGGCTACCACCGGGGAGCTGTTTTTT; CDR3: CASCIAATTGELFF
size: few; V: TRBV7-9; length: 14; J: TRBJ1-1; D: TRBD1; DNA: TGTGCCAGCAGCCCTAACAGGGGTTTCGCTGAAGCTTTCTTT; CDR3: CASSPNRGFAEAFF
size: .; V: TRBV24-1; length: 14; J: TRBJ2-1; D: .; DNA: TGTGCCACCAGTGACTGGAGTGGGAGTAGTGAGCAGTTCTTC; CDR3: CATSDWSGSSEQFF
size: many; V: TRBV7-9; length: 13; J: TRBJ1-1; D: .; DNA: TGTGCCAGCACCCCCACAGTGAACACTGAAGCTTTCTTT; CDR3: CASTPTVNTEAFF
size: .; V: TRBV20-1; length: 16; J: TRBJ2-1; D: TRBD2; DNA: TGCAGACTGCCGGATTCTGGCGGGAGCTCCTACAATGAGCAGTTCTTC; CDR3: CRLPDSGGSSYNEQFF
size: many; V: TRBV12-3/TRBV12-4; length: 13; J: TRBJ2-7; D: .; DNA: TGTGCCAGCAGTTTTCTTGGTCCGTACGAGCAGTACTTC; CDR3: CASSFLGPYEQYF
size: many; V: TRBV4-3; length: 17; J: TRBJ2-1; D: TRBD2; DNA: TGCGCCAGCAGCCAAGCTCGAGGGAGGGTCTCCTACAATGAGCAGTTCTTC; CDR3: CASSQARGRVSYNEQFF
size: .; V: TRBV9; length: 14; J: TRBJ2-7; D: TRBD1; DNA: TGTGCCAGCAGCCCCGACAGGGGTGTTAACGAGCAGTACTTC; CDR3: CASSPDRGVNEQYF
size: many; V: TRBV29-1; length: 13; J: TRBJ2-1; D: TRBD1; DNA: TGCAGCGCTTCGGGACAGGTTACGAATGAGCAGTTCTTC; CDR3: CSASGQVTNEQFF
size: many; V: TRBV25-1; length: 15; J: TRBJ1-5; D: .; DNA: TGTGCCAGCAGTGAAGGAGGGAGTAGCAATCAGCCCCAGCATTTT; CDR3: CASSEGGSSNQPQHF
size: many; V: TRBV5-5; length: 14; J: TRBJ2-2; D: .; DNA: TGTGCCAGCAGCTTTGGCCACAACACCGGGGAGCTGTTTTTT; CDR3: CASSFGHNTGELFF
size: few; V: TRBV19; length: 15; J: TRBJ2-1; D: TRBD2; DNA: TGTGCCAGTAGTATCAGGACTAGCGGGAGTCGCGAGCAGTTCTTC; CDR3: CASSIRTSGSREQFF
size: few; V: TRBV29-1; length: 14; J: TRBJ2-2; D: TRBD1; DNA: TGCAGCGCCATAACAGGGGGCGGCACCGGGGAGCTGTTTTTT; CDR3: CSAITGGGTGELFF
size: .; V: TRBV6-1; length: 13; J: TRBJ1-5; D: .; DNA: TGTGCCAGCAGTGACTTTAGGAATCAGCCCCAGCATTTT; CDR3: CASSDFRNQPQHF
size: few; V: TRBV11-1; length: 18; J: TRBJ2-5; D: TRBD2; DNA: TGTGCCAGCAGTTACGGACCCTCGACTAGCGGGAGCGTAGAGACCCAGTACTTC; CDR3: CASSYGPSTSGSVETQYF
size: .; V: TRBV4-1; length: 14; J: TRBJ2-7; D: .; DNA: TGCGCCAGCAGCCAAGATTTAGGGGGGTACGAGCAGTACTTC; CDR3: CASSQDLGGYEQYF
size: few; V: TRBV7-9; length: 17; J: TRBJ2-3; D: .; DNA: TGTGCCAGCAGCTTACCAAAATTTCCGGGGACGACTGATACGCAGTATTTT; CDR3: CASSLPKFPGTTDTQYF
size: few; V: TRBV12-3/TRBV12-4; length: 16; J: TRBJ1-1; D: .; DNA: TGTGCCAGCAGACAGACGGGGGGCAAAGGAGTCACTGAAGCTTTCTTT; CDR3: CASRQTGGKGVTEAFF
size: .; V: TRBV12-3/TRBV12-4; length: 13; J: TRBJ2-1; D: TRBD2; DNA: TGTGCCAGCAGTCCAATGGCGGGGGATGAGCAGTTCTTC; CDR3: CASSPMAGDEQFF
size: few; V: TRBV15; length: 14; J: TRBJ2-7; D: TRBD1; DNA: TGTGCCACCGGACTTGACAGGGGAAGCTACGAGCAGTACTTC; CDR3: CATGLDRGSYEQYF
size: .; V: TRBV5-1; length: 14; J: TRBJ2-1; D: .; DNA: TGCGCCAGCAGCAAAACGGACAGCCACAATGAGCAGTTCTTC; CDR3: CASSKTDSHNEQFF
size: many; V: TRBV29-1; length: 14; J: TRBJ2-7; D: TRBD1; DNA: TGCAGCGTTGCCCTACAGGGGTTACTCTACGAGCAGTACTTC; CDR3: CSVALQGLLYEQYF
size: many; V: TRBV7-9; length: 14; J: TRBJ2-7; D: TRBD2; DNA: TGTGCCAGCAGCTCTAGCGGGGAGGAGTACGAGCAGTACTTC; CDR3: CASSSSGEEYEQYF
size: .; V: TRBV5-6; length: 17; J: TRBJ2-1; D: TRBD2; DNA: TGTGCCAGCAGCTTGCTGACTAGCGGGAGAAGCTACAATGAGCAGTTCTTC; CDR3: CASSLLTSGRSYNEQFF
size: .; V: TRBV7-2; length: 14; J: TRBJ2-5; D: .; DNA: TGTGCCAGCAGTCGCCGGGACCCATTAGAGACCCAGTACTTC; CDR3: CASSRRDPLETQYF
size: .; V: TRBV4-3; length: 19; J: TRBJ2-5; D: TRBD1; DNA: TGCGCCAGCAGCCAAGATGTGGCACCAGGACAGGGTGAGAGAGAGACCCAGTACTTC; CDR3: CASSQDVAPGQGERETQYF
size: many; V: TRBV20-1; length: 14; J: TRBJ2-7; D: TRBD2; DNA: TGCAGTGCTAGGCCTAGCGGGGACTCCTACGAGCAGTACTTC; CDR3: CSARPSGDSYEQYF
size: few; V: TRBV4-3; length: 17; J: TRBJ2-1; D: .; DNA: TGCGCCAGCAGCCAAGATGGGGCAGGGCTAGGCAACAATGAGCAGTTCTTC; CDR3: CASSQDGAGLGNNEQFF
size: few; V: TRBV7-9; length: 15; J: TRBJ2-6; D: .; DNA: TGTGCCAGCATCTTAAACGGAATGGGGGCCAACGTCCTGACTTTC; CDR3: CASILNGMGANVLTF
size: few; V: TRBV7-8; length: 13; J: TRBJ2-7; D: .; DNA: TGTGCCACCTTACCCGGGACGTCCTACGAGCAGTACTTC; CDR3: CATLPGTSYEQYF
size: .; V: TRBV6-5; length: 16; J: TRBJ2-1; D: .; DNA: TGTGCCAGCAGTTACTCTGGCGGGTCCCCACTTAATGAGCAGTTCTTC; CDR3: CASSYSGGSPLNEQFF
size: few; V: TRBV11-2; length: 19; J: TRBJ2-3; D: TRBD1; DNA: TGTGCCAGCAGCTCTATCCCGGGACAGGGGATCGGGACGGCAGATACGCAGTATTTT; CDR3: CASSSIPGQGIGTADTQYF
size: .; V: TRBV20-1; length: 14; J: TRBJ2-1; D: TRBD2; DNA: TGCAGTGTCACTCTAGCGGAGGACTACAATGAGCAGTTCTTC; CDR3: CSVTLAEDYNEQFF
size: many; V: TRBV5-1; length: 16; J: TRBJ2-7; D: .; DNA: TGCGCCAGCAGCTTGGCCTTGGACATCTCTACATACGAGCAGTACTTC; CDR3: CASSLALDISTYEQYF
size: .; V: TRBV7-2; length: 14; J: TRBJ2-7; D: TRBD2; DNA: TGTGCCAGCAGCCCGCTAGCGGGAGAGGGCGAGCAGTACTTC; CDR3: CASSPLAGEGEQYF
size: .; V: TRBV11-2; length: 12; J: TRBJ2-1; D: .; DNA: TGTGCCAGCAGCTTGAGCGGACCTGAGCAGTTCTTC; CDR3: CASSLSGPEQFF
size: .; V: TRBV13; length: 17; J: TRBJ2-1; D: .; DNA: TGTGCCAGCAGCTCCGACGGCCGGGACTTATCCTACAATGAGCAGTTCTTC; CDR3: CASSSDGRDLSYNEQFF
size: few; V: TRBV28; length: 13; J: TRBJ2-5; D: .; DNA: TGTGCCACCCACAAACTAGGAGGCGTGACCCAGTACTTC; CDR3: CATHKLGGVTQYF
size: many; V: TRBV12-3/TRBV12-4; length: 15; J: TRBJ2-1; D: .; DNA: TGTGCCAGCAGTTTAGAGTGGGAGGGACACTCTGAGCAGTTCTTC; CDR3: CASSLEWEGHSEQFF
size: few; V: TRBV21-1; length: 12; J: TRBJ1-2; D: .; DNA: TGTGCCAGCAGCAGCGCAGCCCAGGGCTACACCTTC; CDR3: CASSSAAQGYTF
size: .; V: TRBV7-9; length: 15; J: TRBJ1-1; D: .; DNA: TGTGCCAGCAGCTCCCCCCTGGGGACTACCACTGAAGCTTTCTTT; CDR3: CASSSPLGTTTEAFF